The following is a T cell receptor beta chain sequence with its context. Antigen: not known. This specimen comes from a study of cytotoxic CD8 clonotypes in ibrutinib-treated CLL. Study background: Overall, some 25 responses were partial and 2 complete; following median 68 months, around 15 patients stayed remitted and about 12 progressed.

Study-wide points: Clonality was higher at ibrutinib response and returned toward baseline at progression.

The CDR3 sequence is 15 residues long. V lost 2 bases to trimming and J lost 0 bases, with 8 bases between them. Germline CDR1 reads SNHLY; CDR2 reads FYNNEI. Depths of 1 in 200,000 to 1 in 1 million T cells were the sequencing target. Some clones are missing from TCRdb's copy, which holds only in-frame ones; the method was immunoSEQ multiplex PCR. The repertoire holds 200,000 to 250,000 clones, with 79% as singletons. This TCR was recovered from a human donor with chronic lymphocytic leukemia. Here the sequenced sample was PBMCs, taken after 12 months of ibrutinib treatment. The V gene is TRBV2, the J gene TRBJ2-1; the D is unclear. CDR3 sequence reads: CASSETASSYNEQFF. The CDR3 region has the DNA TGTGCCAGCAGTGAAACTGCGAGCTCCTACAATGAGCAGTTCTTC.